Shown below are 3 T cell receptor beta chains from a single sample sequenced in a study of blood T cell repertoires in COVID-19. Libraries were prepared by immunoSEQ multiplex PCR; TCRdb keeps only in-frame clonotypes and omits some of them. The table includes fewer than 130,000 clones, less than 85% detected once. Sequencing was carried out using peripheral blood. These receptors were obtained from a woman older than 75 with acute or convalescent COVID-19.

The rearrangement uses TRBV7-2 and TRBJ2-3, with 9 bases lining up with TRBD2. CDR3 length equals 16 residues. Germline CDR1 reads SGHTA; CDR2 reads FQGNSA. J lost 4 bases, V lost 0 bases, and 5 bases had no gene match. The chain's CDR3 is CASSLAAGGPSDTQYF. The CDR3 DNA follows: TGTGCCAGCAGCTTAGCCGCGGGGGGGCCCTCAGATACGCAGTATTTT. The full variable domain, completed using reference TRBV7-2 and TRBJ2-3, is GAGVSQSPSNKVTEKGKDVELRCDPISGHTALYWYRQSLGQGLEFLIYFQGNSAPDKSGLPSDRFSAERTGGSVSTLTIQRTQQEDSAVYLCASSLAAGGPSDTQYFGPGTRLTVL.

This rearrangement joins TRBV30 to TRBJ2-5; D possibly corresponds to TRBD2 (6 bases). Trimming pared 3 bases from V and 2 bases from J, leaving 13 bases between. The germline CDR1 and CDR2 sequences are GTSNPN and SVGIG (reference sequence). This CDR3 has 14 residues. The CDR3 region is CAWSLRRVQETQYF. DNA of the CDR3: TGTGCCTGGAGCCTACGGAGGGTACAAGAGACCCAGTACTTC.

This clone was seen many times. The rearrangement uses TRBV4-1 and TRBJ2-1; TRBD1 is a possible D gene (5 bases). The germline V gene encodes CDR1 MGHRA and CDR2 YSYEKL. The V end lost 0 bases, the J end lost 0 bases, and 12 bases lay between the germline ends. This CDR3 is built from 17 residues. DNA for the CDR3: TGCGCCAGCAGCCAAGATGTAGGGGCCGGCTCCTACAATGAGCAGTTCTTC. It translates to CASSQDVGAGSYNEQFF.